These 13 T cell receptor beta chains were sequenced from one sample in a study of blood T cell repertoires in COVID-19. Profiled with immunoSEQ multiplex PCR; TCRdb holds only in-frame clones, not every one. This sample has more than 150,000 clones; about 87% occur once, and the top ten carry 2.7%. Material for sequencing was peripheral blood. All receptors derive from a man aged 40-49 years with active or convalescent COVID-19.

This sequence joins TRBV28 and TRBJ1-2; D is ambiguous. The V end was cut by 5 bases, the J end by 4 bases, with 11 bases between. The CDR3 is 13 amino acids. Germline CDR1 is MDHEN and CDR2 is SYDVKM. This chain's CDR3 is CASSPPSVYGYTF. In DNA, the CDR3 is TGTGCCAGCAGTCCGCCCTCGGTCTATGGCTACACCTTC.

The rearrangement uses TRBV29-1 and TRBJ2-3; D perhaps matches TRBD1 (6 bases). The V and J ends lost 1 base and 3 bases respectively, with 11 bases between them. Germline V gene sequence: CDR1 SQVTM, CDR2 ANQGSEA. The CDR3 runs to 14 residues. CDR3 nucleotides: TGCAGCGTTGAAGCAGGGGCCCCAACAGATACGCAGTATTTT. Translated: CSVEAGAPTDTQYF.

This chain links TRBV4-2 with TRBJ2-1, with 8 positions matching TRBD2. The germline V gene encodes CDR1 LGHNA and CDR2 YNFKEQ. CDR3 length: 16 residues. V lost 4 bases to trimming and J lost 4 bases; unmatched junction nucleotides: 9. As DNA, the CDR3 is TGTGCCAGCAGCCGCGAGGGAGCGGGGGATTACAATGAGCAGTTCTTC. Amino acids: CASSREGAGDYNEQFF.

This chain connects TRBV7-9 to TRBJ2-3; TRBD2 matches 9 bases. The V gene's germline CDR1 is SEHNR and CDR2 FQNEAQ (reference sequence). The length of the CDR3 is 15 residues. J was trimmed by 1 base and V by 5 bases; bases with no gene match: 4. The CDR3 is CASSPGLARTDTQYF. CDR3 coding DNA: TGTGCCAGCAGCCCCGGACTAGCGCGCACAGATACGCAGTATTTT.

This clone was counted only a few times. The chain joins TRBV18 to TRBJ2-5; 10 bases align to TRBD1. The CDR3 spans 15 residues. Per germline, CDR1 KGHSH and CDR2 LQKENI. Unmatched junction bases numbered 5, after V lost 5 bases and J lost 2 bases. CDR3 sequence: CASSSTGGPQETQYF. CDR3 in DNA: TGTGCCAGCTCATCGACAGGGGGCCCGCAAGAGACCCAGTACTTC.

This rearrangement joins TRBV11-3 to TRBJ2-1; D gene ambiguous. V was trimmed by 4 bases and J by 5 bases, leaving 12 bases between them. The CDR3 contains 14 residues. Germline-derived CDR1 and CDR2 are SGHNT and YENEEA. For the CDR3, the DNA is TGTGCCAGCAGCTCCAGGCGACAAAACAATGAGCAGTTCTTC. It yields the protein CASSSRRQNNEQFF.

The J gene is TRBJ2-3, the V gene TRBV5-4; TRBD2 aligns across 12 bases. This CDR3 is 15 amino acids long. Germline CDR1 reads SGHNT; CDR2 reads YYREEE (reference sequence). V trimming: 3 bases; J trimming: 4 bases; junction bases outside the gene matches: 3. For the CDR3, the DNA is TGTGCCAGCAGCTCTACTAGCGGGGGGTCAGATACGCAGTATTTT. As protein: CASSSTSGGSDTQYF.

The rearrangement joins TRBV7-2 to TRBJ2-1; maybe TRBD2 (6 bases). The CDR3 length is 15 residues. Trimming removed 3 bases at V and 4 bases at J, with 13 bases between. CDR1 and CDR2 (germline): SGHTA, FQGNSA. CDR3: CASSLGGTPYNEQFF. CDR3 coding DNA: TGTGCCAGCAGCTTGGGCGGGACCCCTTACAATGAGCAGTTCTTC.

The chain carries TRBV24-1 and TRBJ1-5; TRBD1 is a possible D gene (6 bases). Germline CDR1 KGHDR, CDR2 SFDVKD. The CDR3 has 15 residues. V was trimmed by 6 bases and J by 2 bases, leaving 13 bases between them. The CDR3 nucleotides read TGTGCCACCAGTCCCCAGGGGATGGGCAATCAGCCCCAGCATTTT. It encodes CATSPQGMGNQPQHF.

The CDR3 DNA reads as TGTGCCAGCAGCCACGACCGGGTACTGTTTTTT. Residues: CASSHDRVLFF. The chain is built from TRBV3-1 (or the pseudogene TRBV3-2) and TRBJ1-4; no reliable D call. This CDR3 has 11 residues. V was pared by 3 bases and J by 13 bases, with 9 bases between. The germline gives CDR1 LGHDT, CDR2 YNNKEL (reference sequence).

This clone was seen a handful of times. This chain joins TRBV4-2 and TRBJ1-5; perhaps TRBD1 as D (5 bases). Germline CDR1 and CDR2: LGHNA and YNFKEQ. V was shortened by 1 base and J by 6 bases, with 10 bases between the two germline ends. This CDR3 contains 14 residues. CDR3 sequence: CASSQVQGAQPQHF. In DNA form, the CDR3 reads TGTGCCAGCAGCCAAGTTCAGGGTGCTCAGCCCCAGCATTTT.

The CDR3 loop is CASSITGAANEKLFF. The CDR3 DNA reads as TGTGCCAGCAGCATCACAGGGGCGGCTAATGAAAAACTGTTTTTT. The chain links TRBV27 to TRBJ1-4; 7 nucleotides match TRBD1. CDR1 is MNHEY and CDR2 is SMNVEV in the germline V gene (reference sequence). CDR3 length: 15 amino acids. The V and J ends lost 6 bases and 3 bases, in that order; junction bases with no gene match: 7.

The chain carries TRBV7-2 and TRBJ1-5; perhaps TRBD1 as D (5 bases). V was clipped by 2 bases and J by 6 bases, with 14 bases between them. Germline CDR1 SGHTA, CDR2 FQGNSA. The CDR3 covers 15 residues. CDR3 residues: CASSLMSGGFQPQHF. Written as DNA, the CDR3 is TGTGCCAGCAGCTTAATGTCCGGGGGGTTTCAGCCCCAGCATTTT.